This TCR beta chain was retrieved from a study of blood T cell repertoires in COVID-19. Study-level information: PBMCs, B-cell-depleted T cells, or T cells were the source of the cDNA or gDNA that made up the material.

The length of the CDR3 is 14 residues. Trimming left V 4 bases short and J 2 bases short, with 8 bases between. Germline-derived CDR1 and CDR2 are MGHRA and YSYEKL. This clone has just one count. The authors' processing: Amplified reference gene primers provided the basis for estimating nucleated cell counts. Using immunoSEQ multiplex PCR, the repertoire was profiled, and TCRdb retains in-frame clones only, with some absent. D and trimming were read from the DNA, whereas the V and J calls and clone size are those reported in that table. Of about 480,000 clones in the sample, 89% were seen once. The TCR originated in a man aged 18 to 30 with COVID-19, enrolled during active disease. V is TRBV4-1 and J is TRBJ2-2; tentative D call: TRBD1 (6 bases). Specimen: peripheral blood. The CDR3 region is CASSPGHNTGELFF. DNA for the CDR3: TGCGCCAGCAGCCCGGGACACAACACCGGGGAGCTGTTTTTT.